A selection of T cell receptor beta chains follows, all from one sample in a study of control samples from healthy donors and cancer patients. Generated by immunoSEQ multiplex PCR, the TCRdb table keeps only in-frame clones and is missing some. Here the sample spans roughly 170,000 clones, 80% to 95% being singletons. Sequences were obtained from blood. All receptors come from a woman aged 55-69 years in good health. Each CDR3 is given with its conserved first and last residue.

v_gene: TRBV7-3
CDR3aa: CASSPDGLSYNEQFF

v_gene: TRBV6-1
CDR3aa: CASSAKRLSGSNYGYTF

v_gene: TRBV2
CDR3aa: CASSRQGFSGNTIYF

v_gene: TRBV3-1/TRBV3-2
CDR3aa: CASSQGGSGANVLTF

v_gene: TRBV28
CDR3aa: CASSPFKGAVQPQHF

v_gene: TRBV6-2/TRBV6-3
CDR3aa: CASSKGPGRLNEQYF

v_gene: TRBV5-1
CDR3aa: CASSFQGGPNTEAFF

v_gene: TRBV7-2
CDR3aa: CASSSPGLAPPDTQYF

v_gene: TRBV5-1
CDR3aa: CASSLGELYNEQFF

v_gene: TRBV18
CDR3aa: CASSPTTSGSYEQYF

v_gene: TRBV7-8
CDR3aa: CASSLISGAGELFF

v_gene: TRBV7-3
CDR3aa: CASSLLPSGNTGELFF

v_gene: TRBV19
CDR3aa: CASIENSGGAMYEQFF

v_gene: TRBV20-1
CDR3aa: CSASGSGGFPTNEKLFF

v_gene: TRBV11-2
CDR3aa: CASSPPGQGYGYTF

v_gene: TRBV7-2
CDR3aa: CASSFGLFPNYEQYF

v_gene: TRBV30
CDR3aa: CARRGSGNTIYF

v_gene: TRBV5-1
CDR3aa: CASSLAGNSPLHF

v_gene: TRBV19
CDR3aa: CAIDGNTEAFF

v_gene: TRBV2
CDR3aa: CASRDPRGSYEQYF

v_gene: TRBV7-2
CDR3aa: CASSPTRGGGGETQYF

v_gene: TRBV24-1
CDR3aa: CATSDPTGGTDTQYF

v_gene: TRBV6-5
CDR3aa: CASRGLADFSYEQYF

v_gene: TRBV7-6
CDR3aa: CASSLVFGGGLDGYTF

v_gene: TRBV7-9
CDR3aa: CASSLRGGSSPLHF

v_gene: TRBV18
CDR3aa: CASSPRRSGFDTEAFF